This is a list of T cell receptor beta chains from one sample in a study of beta chain features in type 1 diabetes. Here immunoSEQ multiplex PCR was the method, and the copy in TCRdb shows in-frame clones only, minus some. The sample shows 450,000 or so clones, 11% of them seen only once. Sequencing was performed on naive CD4+ T cells from blood. Every receptor here comes from a woman aged 18-29 years in good health. CDR3s include the opening cysteine and the closing phenylalanine or tryptophan. Each record gives: D gene, clone size, V gene, J gene, CDR3 protein, CDR3 DNA. The D gene is left open where the match is weak. Size is omitted from some rows. Given values are once, few, many or a class for expanded clones.

TRBD1	few	TRBV7-7	TRBJ2-5	CASSRGQGSVETQYF	TGTGCTAGCAGCCGAGGACAGGGGAGTGTAGAGACCCAGTACTTC
NA	few	TRBV7-9	TRBJ1-3	CASSPQALGAGNTIYF	TGTGCCAGCAGCCCACAGGCCTTGGGCGCTGGAAACACCATATATTTT
NA	NA	TRBV7-2	TRBJ2-3	CASSFTSLDTQYF	TGTGCCAGCAGCTTTACTAGCCTAGATACGCAGTATTTT
TRBD1	few	TRBV7-2	TRBJ1-4	CASSLERQGKLFF	TGTGCCAGCAGCTTAGAGAGACAGGGAAAACTGTTTTTT
NA	NA	TRBV6-5	TRBJ1-2	CASISPGSYGYTF	TGTGCCAGCATCTCGCCGGGGAGCTATGGCTACACCTTC
NA	NA	TRBV2	TRBJ2-3	CASRGIGGSTDTQYF	TGTGCCAGCAGGGGCATCGGAGGGAGTACAGATACGCAGTATTTT
TRBD2	NA	TRBV6-5	TRBJ2-1	CASTRTSGYNEQFF	TGTGCCAGCACCCGAACTAGCGGGTACAATGAGCAGTTCTTC
NA	few	TRBV30	TRBJ2-1	CAWRGGEVLEQFF	TGTGCCTGGAGGGGTGGCGAGGTACTCGAGCAGTTCTTC
NA	few	TRBV4-2	TRBJ1-5	CASSHNTGSGPQHF	TGTGCCAGCAGCCATAATACAGGGTCAGGGCCCCAGCATTTT
NA	few	TRBV14	TRBJ2-3	CASSPTNVDTQYF	TGTGCCAGCAGCCCGACTAATGTAGATACGCAGTATTTT